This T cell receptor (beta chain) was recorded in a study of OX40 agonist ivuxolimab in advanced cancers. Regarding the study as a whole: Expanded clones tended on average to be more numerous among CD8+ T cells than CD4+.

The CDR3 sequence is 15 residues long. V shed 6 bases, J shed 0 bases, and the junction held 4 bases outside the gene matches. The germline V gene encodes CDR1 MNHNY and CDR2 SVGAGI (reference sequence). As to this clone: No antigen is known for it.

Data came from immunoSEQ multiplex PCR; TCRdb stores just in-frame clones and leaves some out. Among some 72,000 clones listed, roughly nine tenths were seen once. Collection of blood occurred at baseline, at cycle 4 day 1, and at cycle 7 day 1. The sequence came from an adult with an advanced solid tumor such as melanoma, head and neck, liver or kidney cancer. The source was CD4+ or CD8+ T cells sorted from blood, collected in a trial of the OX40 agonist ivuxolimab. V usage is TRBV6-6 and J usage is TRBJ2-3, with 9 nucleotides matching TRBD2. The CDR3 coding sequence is TGTGCCAGCAGCCCCACTAGCGGGAGCACAGATACGCAGTATTTT. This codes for CASSPTSGSTDTQYF.